Following are 14 T cell receptor beta chains from one sample sequenced in a study of blood T cell repertoires in COVID-19. The table came from immunoSEQ multiplex PCR; TCRdb's copy has only in-frame clones and leaves some out. The table has some 370,000 clones, 90% seen once. The specimen sequenced was peripheral blood. These receptor sequences come from a man between 18 and 35 years old with active or convalescent COVID-19.

The rearrangement links TRBV18 to TRBJ1-5, with D maybe TRBD1 (6 bases). Germline values: CDR1 KGHSH, CDR2 LQKENI. This CDR3 region has 15 residues. V was trimmed by 2 bases and J by 5 bases, leaving 13 bases between them. The CDR3 loop is CASSPVQGADQPQHF. As DNA, the CDR3 is TGTGCCAGCTCACCAGTACAGGGTGCTGATCAGCCCCAGCATTTT.

This clone showed up just a few times. The chain employs TRBV7-8 and TRBJ2-7, with a possible D match to TRBD1 (6 bases). The CDR3 is made up of 15 amino acids. V gave up 1 base and J gave up 3 bases, with 13 bases separating them. Germline V CDR1 and CDR2: SGHVS, FQNEAQ. The CDR3 DNA reads as TGTGCCAGCAGCTTAGTCCCAGGGGAGAACTACGAGCAGTACTTC. Translation: CASSLVPGENYEQYF.

V gene TRBV29-1 combines with J gene TRBJ2-1; the D gene is possibly TRBD1 (7 bases). The CDR3 is made up of 15 amino acids. Germline V gene data show CDR1 as SQVTM and CDR2 as ANQGSEA. V lost 3 bases and J 7 bases, leaving 19 bases between the germline ends. CDR3 in amino acids: CSVETGLTSWNEQFF. The CDR3 nucleotides are TGCAGCGTTGAGACAGGGTTAACTAGCTGGAATGAGCAGTTCTTC.

The chain recombines TRBV29-1 with TRBJ1-1, with 9 bases fitting TRBD1. Losses at the gene ends were 5 bases for V and 5 bases for J; bases not matched to a gene: 6. The length of the CDR3 is 13 residues. Germline V gene sequence: CDR1 SQVTM, CDR2 ANQGSEA. The CDR3 spells CSVPGTGRTEAFF. CDR3 nucleotide sequence: TGCAGCGTTCCCGGGACAGGGCGTACTGAAGCTTTCTTT.

The V and J genes are TRBV27 and TRBJ1-2, with D maybe TRBD1 (6 bases). V was trimmed by 2 bases and J by 5 bases, leaving 12 bases between them. This CDR3 contains 14 residues. Per the germline V gene, CDR1 is MNHEY and CDR2 is SMNVEV (reference sequence). CDR3 in DNA: TGTGCCAGCAGTTTAGGGCCGACAGGTTATGGCTACACCTTC. Its translation is CASSLGPTGYGYTF.

The chain combines TRBV28 with TRBJ1-1; perhaps TRBD1 as D (6 bases). Trimming took off 3 bases at V and 4 bases at J, with 18 bases between the two ends. This CDR3 region has 16 residues. The germline V gene has CDR1 MDHEN and CDR2 SYDVKM. This chain's CDR3 is CASSLGGTLLSTEAFF. CDR3 sequence (DNA): TGTGCCAGCAGTTTGGGTGGGACACTACTGAGCACTGAAGCTTTCTTT.

In this sample, this clone turned up once. The gene calls are TRBV7-2 and TRBJ1-2; no firm D call. The V end was cut by 1 base, the J end by 3 bases, with 9 bases between. The CDR3 consists of 14 residues. Germline V gene sequence: CDR1 SGHTA, CDR2 FQGNSA. CDR3 sequence reads: CASSLVPEDYGYTF. The CDR3 DNA is TGTGCCAGCAGCTTAGTCCCAGAAGACTATGGCTACACCTTC.

This sequence joins TRBV27 and TRBJ1-2; perhaps TRBD1 as D (5 bases). Per the germline V gene, CDR1 is MNHEY and CDR2 is SMNVEV (reference sequence). The V end lost 5 bases, the J end lost 2 bases, and 9 bases lay between the germline ends. The CDR3 extends over 13 amino acids. Written as DNA, the CDR3 is TGTGCCAGCAGTGTGACAGAGAACTATGGCTACACCTTC. Its protein product is CASSVTENYGYTF.

The V gene is TRBV21-1, the J gene TRBJ2-1; the D call in the table, TRBD2, was not verified against the DNA. TRBV21-1 is given as a pseudogene. CDR3 length: 19 amino acids. CDR3 nucleotide sequence: TGTGCCAGCAGCAAAGCCCAAAGAGGACTAGCGCCCTCCTACAATGAGCAGTTCTTC. It is translated as CASSKAQRGLAPSYNEQFF.

This rearrangement joins TRBV2 to TRBJ1-6; D is perhaps TRBD1 (5 bases). The V gene's germline CDR1 is SNHLY and CDR2 FYNNEI. This CDR3 is 13 amino acids long. The ends were cut back, 8 bases at V and 10 bases at J, with 15 bases in the middle. The CDR3 nucleotides read TGTGCCAGCTTTCGGCCAGGGCAATCACCCCTCCACTTT. Translation gives CASFRPGQSPLHF.

The J gene is TRBJ2-7, the V gene TRBV28; 8 positions match TRBD1. With 4 bases clipped from V and 2 bases from J, the junction kept 7 bases outside the gene matches. Germline V gene sequence: CDR1 MDHEN, CDR2 SYDVKM. The CDR3 loop spans 15 amino acids. The CDR3 sequence is CASSSTGTGPYEQYF. CDR3 in DNA: TGTGCCAGCAGTTCCACCGGGACAGGACCCTACGAGCAGTACTTC.

The rearrangement uses TRBV6-6 and TRBJ1-1; the match to TRBD1 covers 8 bases. The germline V gene has CDR1 MNHNY and CDR2 SVGAGI (reference sequence). V lost 11 bases to trimming and J lost 4 bases; unmatched junction nucleotides: 9. This CDR3 contains 13 residues. The CDR3 is CAGTTGAFTEAFF. CDR3 nucleotides: TGTGCCGGAACGACAGGGGCTTTCACTGAAGCTTTCTTT.

The gene calls are TRBV12-3 or TRBV12-4 and TRBJ2-7, with TRBD1 matching 9 bases. The junction had 3 bases not matched to a gene; V was cut back by 5 bases and J by 4 bases. The length of the CDR3 is 13 residues. The CDR3 region is CASSTGTGYEQYF. The CDR3 bases are TGTGCCAGCAGTACCGGGACAGGGTACGAGCAGTACTTC.

V usage is TRBV9 and J usage is TRBJ1-2; unclear D gene. Trimming took 0 bases from V and 8 from J, leaving 14 bases between them. Germline V gives CDR1 SGDLS, CDR2 YYNGEE. This CDR3 is 14 amino acids long. The CDR3 reads CASSVGLAGAGYTF. In DNA, the CDR3 is TGTGCCAGCAGCGTAGGGTTGGCAGGTGCGGGCTACACCTTC.